These 28 T cell receptor beta chains share one sample of origin, sequenced in a study of CD8 T cells in ankylosing spondylitis. Via MiXCR, TCRdb re-called the 5' RACE reads, giving one row per CDR3 protein. The data show roughly 130,000 distinct CDR3 sequences, with 12% to 15% seen just once and about 2.7% held by the top ten. The source material was blood, either unsorted or a sorted T cell fraction (not recorded which). All receptors derive from a female donor with ankylosing spondylitis or in good health (not recorded which).

This sequence joins TRBV2 and TRBJ1-1, with D perhaps matching TRBD1 (5 bases). Trimming left V 6 bases short and J 4 bases short, with 12 bases between. This CDR3 is 13 amino acids long. CDR1 and CDR2 (germline): SNHLY, FYNNEI. CDR3 DNA sequence: TGTGCCAGCAGCGCAGGGTTGGGCACTGAAGCTTTCTTT. This translates into CASSAGLGTEAFF. The whole variable domain, filled in from reference TRBV2 and TRBJ1-1, reads EPEVTQTPSHQVTQMGQEVILRCVPISNHLYFYWYRQILGQKVEFLVSFYNNEISEKSEIFDDQFSVERPDGSNFTLKIRSTKLEDSAMYFCASSAGLGTEAFFGQGTRLTVV.

This clonotype has ten or more counts. J is TRBJ1-5 and V is TRBV12-3 or TRBV12-4; D is unclear. The V end was cut by 3 bases, the J end by 6 bases, with 9 bases between. This CDR3 is built from 13 residues. This CDR3 reads CASSLREGQPQHF. CDR3 sequence (DNA): TGTGCCAGCAGTTTGAGGGAAGGTCAGCCCCAGCATTTT.

There are many counts of this clonotype. Likely a read error: the CDR3 ends without its conserved phenylalanine or tryptophan. The DNA is omitted, as the CDR3 cannot be located on it reliably, and the CDR3 follows TCRdb's listing. The chain couples TRBV6-1 to TRBJ2-7; TRBD1 is the table's D call, not checked against the DNA. CDR1 is MNHNS and CDR2 is SASEGT in the germline V gene. The CDR3 spans 13 residues, counting both ends. CDR3 protein: CASSEERLAGLSP.

The V gene is TRBV4-2, the J gene TRBJ2-5; 7 nucleotides line up with TRBD2. Trimming removed 0 bases from V and 4 bases from J; junction bases left unmatched: 11. The CDR3 has 17 amino acids. Germline loops: CDR1 LGHNA, CDR2 YNFKEQ. The CDR3: CASSQDTSGVPGETQYF. The CDR3 DNA reads as TGTGCCAGCAGCCAAGATACCAGCGGGGTCCCGGGAGAGACCCAGTACTTC.

There are many counts of this clonotype. The chain uses TRBV29-1 and TRBJ1-1, with TRBD1 as a possible D gene (5 bases). V gave up 7 bases and J gave up 5 bases, with 14 bases separating them. This CDR3 has 12 residues. Germline V gene lookup returns CDR1 SQVTM and CDR2 ANQGSEA. The CDR3 here is CSAYSWGTEAFF. In DNA form, the CDR3 reads TGCAGCGCCTACAGCTGGGGGACTGAAGCTTTCTTT.

At least ten counts were recorded for this clonotype. One end of the junction is discordant with germline, which a read error may explain. The chain employs TRBV5-1 and TRBJ2-3; 7 bases match TRBD2. CDR3 size: 14 residues. Germline CDR1 SGHRS, CDR2 YFSETQ. CDR3 region: CASSLAGGRDTQYF. CDR3 bases: TGTGCTAGCAGCTTAGCGGGCGGGAGAGATACGCAGTATTTT.

The sample holds a few counts of this clonotype. The chain carries TRBV5-5 and TRBJ2-2; D gene ambiguous. The CDR3 runs 13 residues. Germline CDR1 reads SGHKS; CDR2 reads YYEKEE (reference sequence). V was trimmed by 1 base and J by 6 bases, leaving 7 bases between them. CDR3 region: CASSLMVAGELFF. In DNA, the CDR3 is TGTGCCAGCAGCTTGATGGTGGCCGGGGAGCTGTTTTTT.

The J gene is TRBJ2-7, the V gene TRBV15; D is perhaps TRBD1 (6 bases). Trimming shortened V by 0 bases and J by 4 bases, and 13 bases separated the two germline ends. This CDR3 is built from 15 residues. From germline, CDR1 is LNHNV and CDR2 YYDKDF (reference sequence). CDR3 nucleotides: TGTGCCACCAGCAGAGATAAGGGACATTCGTACGAGCAGTACTTC. It codes for CATSRDKGHSYEQYF.

This clonotype was seen only a few times. The chain joins TRBV7-9 to TRBJ2-5; 11 positions agree with TRBD2. CDR1 is SEHNR, CDR2 FQNEAQ, per germline (reference sequence). The length of the CDR3 is 17 residues. After removal of 8 bases from V and 2 bases from J, the junction contained 13 bases not matched to a gene. The CDR3 nucleotides are TGTGCCAGCCGCAATAGAGGGACTAGCGGCCGACAAGAGACCCAGTACTTC. It translates to CASRNRGTSGRQETQYF.

The J gene is TRBJ2-7, the V gene TRBV5-1, with 8 nucleotides matching TRBD1. Germline V gene sequence: CDR1 SGHRS, CDR2 YFSETQ. The CDR3 runs to 13 residues. V shed 2 bases, J shed 6 bases, and the junction held 4 bases outside the gene matches. This CDR3 is CASSLGQGPEQYF. DNA for the CDR3: TGCGCCAGCAGCTTAGGACAGGGTCCCGAGCAGTACTTC.

The J gene is TRBJ2-7, the V gene TRBV5-1; D may be TRBD2 (5 bases). Germline loops: CDR1 SGHRS, CDR2 YFSETQ. Trimming took 0 bases from V and 3 from J, leaving 7 bases between them. The CDR3 covers 13 residues. CDR3 in DNA: TGCGCCAGCAGCTTGGACGGGGACTACGAGCAGTACTTC. As protein: CASSLDGDYEQYF.

This clonotype was found many times. V usage is TRBV20-1 and J usage is TRBJ2-1; unclear D gene. The CDR3 sequence is 12 residues long. V dropped 3 bases and J dropped 2 bases, with 5 bases sitting between them. The germline gives CDR1 DFQATT, CDR2 SNEGSKA (reference sequence). As DNA, the CDR3 is TGCAGTGCTAGCTGGACCTACAATGAGCAGTTCTTC. Amino acids: CSASWTYNEQFF.

The chain uses TRBV6-1 and TRBJ2-1, with 8 positions matching TRBD2. CDR3 length: 15 residues. After removal of 8 bases from V and 2 bases from J, the junction contained 8 bases not matched to a gene. Germline values: CDR1 MNHNS, CDR2 SASEGT. CDR3 amino acids: CASGIQRGPYNEQFF. The CDR3 nucleotides are TGTGCCAGCGGAATACAGCGGGGGCCCTACAATGAGCAGTTCTTC.

This clonotype was observed a handful of times. CDR3 DNA: TGCAGTGCTAGAGTGGCTAGCGGGGTTCGAAACAATGAGCAGTTCTTC. This codes for CSARVASGVRNNEQFF. The chain combines TRBV20-1 with TRBJ2-1; 9 bases agree with TRBD2. The CDR3 runs to 16 residues. CDR1 and CDR2 from the germline V gene are DFQATT and SNEGSKA (reference sequence). V gave up 1 base and J gave up 5 bases; unmatched junction bases: 9.

The chain combines TRBV7-3 with TRBJ1-4; TRBD1 aligns across 10 bases. The CDR3 extends over 15 amino acids. The germline V gene has CDR1 SGHTA and CDR2 FQGTGA. The ends lost 2 bases at V and 6 bases at J; junction bases unmatched: 3. The DNA for the CDR3 is TGTGCCAGCAGCTTACAAGGGACAGGGGATGAAAAACTGTTTTTT. Its protein is CASSLQGTGDEKLFF.

CDR3 region: CSHQTGAVGTEAFF. The DNA of the CDR3 is TGCAGCCACCAGACAGGGGCGGTAGGAACTGAAGCTTTCTTT. The chain employs TRBV29-1 and TRBJ1-1, with 8 bases that match TRBD1. Germline lookup yields CDR1 SQVTM and CDR2 ANQGSEA. The CDR3 is 14 residues long. V lost 8 bases, J lost 5 bases, and 13 bases stayed unmatched.

This clonotype was counted between two and nine times. The chain employs TRBV19 and TRBJ2-7, with a possible D match to TRBD1 (6 bases). The CDR3 sequence is 18 residues long. Germline V CDR1 and CDR2: LNHDA, SQIVND (reference sequence). Trimming pared 4 bases from V and 2 bases from J, leaving 24 bases between. This CDR3 reads CASSKVIIGQGIPYEQYF. For the CDR3, the DNA is TGTGCCAGTAGTAAAGTAATAATCGGGCAGGGGATACCCTACGAGCAGTACTTC.

The chain combines TRBV12-3 or TRBV12-4 with TRBJ2-7; a possible D gene is TRBD2 (5 bases). CDR3 length: 11 amino acids. V was trimmed by 6 bases and J by 6 bases, leaving 9 bases between them. The CDR3 DNA reads TGTGCCAGCAGCGCCGAGGGCGAGCAGTACTTC. This sequence encodes CASSAEGEQYF.

DNA for the CDR3: TGCGCCAGCAGGTCACGGGGACTAGCGGACATAAATGAGCAGTTCTTC. This encodes CASRSRGLADINEQFF. The chain employs TRBV5-1 and TRBJ2-1; TRBD2 aligns across 11 bases. J lost 7 bases, V lost 5 bases, and 11 bases had no gene match. This CDR3 is built from 16 residues. Germline CDR1 reads SGHRS; CDR2 reads YFSETQ.

Many counts were recorded for this clonotype. J is TRBJ2-1 and V is TRBV6-1, with D perhaps TRBD2 (5 bases). This CDR3 comprises 13 residues. V lost 6 bases, J lost 6 bases, and 12 bases lay in between. CDR1 is MNHNS, CDR2 SASEGT, per germline. CDR3 DNA sequence: TGTGCCAGCAGCCCGGCCGGGGTCAATGAGCAGTTCTTC. This sequence encodes CASSPAGVNEQFF.

This clonotype was observed a few times. The V and J genes are TRBV10-3 and TRBJ1-1; D gene unclear. This CDR3 region has 14 residues. Between the trimmed V and J ends, which lost 0 bases and 1 base, there was a span of 6 bases. Germline assignment: CDR1 ENHRY and CDR2 SYGVKD. The CDR3 protein is CAISESWANTEAFF. The CDR3 bases are TGTGCCATCAGTGAGTCGTGGGCGAACACTGAAGCTTTCTTT.

This clonotype was picked up a small number of times. V is TRBV12-3 or TRBV12-4 and J is TRBJ2-7, with D tentatively TRBD1 or TRBD2 (5 bases each). The CDR3 consists of 14 residues. With 4 bases removed from V and 9 bases from J, the gap between germline ends came to 19 bases. CDR3 sequence (DNA): TGTGCCAGCAGTTCGATCGGGACCCAGTTAAGGCAGTACTTC. Translated, it gives CASSSIGTQLRQYF.

This clonotype was seen more than once but under ten times. The chain employs TRBV12-3 or TRBV12-4 and TRBJ1-4, with D perhaps TRBD1 (5 bases). The V and J ends lost 3 bases and 12 bases respectively, with 23 bases between them. CDR3 length: 16 amino acids. CDR3 bases: TGTGCCAGCAGTTTTTCCGCCGAGGGGACGGGAGGAGAACTGTTTTTT. Its protein is CASSFSAEGTGGELFF.

The chain recombines TRBV12-3 or TRBV12-4 with TRBJ2-7; the match to TRBD1 covers 7 bases. CDR3 length: 11 residues. Germline trimming cut 8 bases from V and 6 bases from J; bases unmatched to any gene: 4. The chain's CDR3 is CASGTVREQYF. CDR3 DNA sequence: TGTGCCAGCGGGACAGTACGCGAGCAGTACTTC.

This clonotype has ten or more counts. The chain uses TRBV7-8 and TRBJ2-2; D may be TRBD1 (6 bases). Germline V CDR1 and CDR2: SGHVS, FQNEAQ. Trimming cost V 5 bases and J 2 bases, with 15 bases left between them. This CDR3 comprises 16 residues. The chain's CDR3 is CASSQGHQDNTGELFF. As DNA, the CDR3 is TGTGCCAGCAGCCAGGGACACCAAGATAACACCGGGGAGCTGTTTTTT.

The genes are TRBV5-1 and TRBJ1-3, with TRBD1 matching over 7 bases. V lost 4 bases to trimming and J lost 4 bases; unmatched junction nucleotides: 11. This CDR3 spans 16 amino acids. Germline assignment: CDR1 SGHRS and CDR2 YFSETQ. Written as DNA, the CDR3 is TGCGCCAGCAGCACGACAGGGTTAGTAAGCGGAAACACCATATATTTT. This sequence encodes CASSTTGLVSGNTIYF.

The table lists this clonotype with many counts. J is TRBJ2-1 and V is TRBV20-1; 7 positions agree with TRBD2. The CDR3 runs 14 residues. Per the germline V gene, CDR1 is DFQATT and CDR2 is SNEGSKA (reference sequence). The V gene end was trimmed by 3 bases and the J gene end by 10 bases; junction bases not matched to a gene: 12. The CDR3 reads CSASPGTTLWEQFF. CDR3 bases: TGCAGTGCTAGTCCCGGGACTACCCTTTGGGAGCAGTTCTTC.

This clonotype was recorded at least ten times. This rearrangement joins TRBV29-1 to TRBJ2-2, with 8 nucleotides matching TRBD1. Unmatched junction bases numbered 6, after V lost 5 bases and J lost 1 base. This CDR3 comprises 15 residues. The germline V gene encodes CDR1 SQVTM and CDR2 ANQGSEA. The CDR3 sequence: CSVSPGQVNTGELFF. Written as DNA, the CDR3 is TGCAGCGTTTCACCGGGACAGGTGAACACCGGGGAGCTGTTTTTT.